These 13 T cell receptor beta chains share one sample of origin, sequenced in a study of vaccination and CD4 T cells after COVID-19. Their antigen targets remain unknown. The treatment was: roughly nine-day PBMC culture with coronavirus spike peptide pools or control peptides (ViraFEST assay). The study sequenced cultured CD4+ T cell DNA using the Oncomine TCR Beta short-read assay. TCRdb called the PCR reads again in MiXCR, with one record for every CDR3 protein. The table lists around 15,000 distinct CDR3 sequences, roughly 71% of them singletons. The sequenced sample consisted of CD4+ T cells from blood, cultured in vitro. The receptors were sampled from a human donor who had recovered from COVID-19.

This chain links TRBV23-1 with TRBJ2-7; no clear D. TRBV23-1 is given ORF status, its function remaining uncertain. This CDR3 spans 11 amino acids. V was shortened by 10 bases and J by 3 bases, with 10 bases between the two germline ends. CDR3 in amino acids: CAITDRYEQYF. DNA for the CDR3: TGCGCCATTACGGACCGCTACGAGCAGTACTTC.

The rearrangement uses TRBV28 and TRBJ1-2; 7 positions match TRBD1. This CDR3 is built from 16 residues. With 5 bases clipped from V and 4 bases from J, the junction kept 13 bases outside the gene matches. The germline V gene encodes CDR1 MDHEN and CDR2 SYDVKM. In DNA, the CDR3 is TGTGCCAGCAGTGGATCGATGAGGGGGCGTTTCTATGGCTACACCTTC. This sequence encodes CASSGSMRGRFYGYTF.

The chain employs TRBV20-1 and TRBJ2-7, with TRBD2 matching 11 bases. The CDR3 totals 16 residues. Germline CDR1 and CDR2: DFQATT and SNEGSKA (reference sequence). CDR3 coding DNA: TGCTCGACCCAAGGGACTAGCGGAAAGAGCTCCTACGAGCAGTACTTC. It yields the protein CSTQGTSGKSSYEQYF.

The V call is TRBV19, the J call TRBJ2-7; tentative D call: TRBD1 (5 bases). The CDR3 is made up of 15 amino acids. V lost 2 bases, J lost 4 bases, and 15 bases lay in between. Germline assignment: CDR1 LNHDA and CDR2 SQIVND (reference sequence). The CDR3 DNA is TGTGCCAGTAGTATAAGACCAGGGCGAGGATACGAGCAGTACTTC. Translating it yields CASSIRPGRGYEQYF. Combining the CDR3 with reference TRBV19 and TRBJ2-7 gives the whole variable domain DGGITQSPKYLFRKEGQNVTLSCEQNLNHDAMYWYRQDPGQGLRLIYYSQIVNDFQKGDIAEGYSVSREKKESFPLTVTSAQKNPTAFYLCASSIRPGRGYEQYFGPGTRLTVT.

V usage is TRBV12-3 or TRBV12-4 and J usage is TRBJ2-7; 7 bases agree with TRBD2. Trimming took 3 bases from V and 5 from J; bases not matched to a gene: 4. The CDR3 runs 13 residues. Here the CDR3 reads CASSLAGANEQYF. The CDR3 nucleotides read TGTGCCAGCAGTTTGGCGGGAGCCAACGAGCAGTACTTC.

This clonotype turned up a few times. The rearrangement links TRBV6-5 to TRBJ1-2; weak D call: TRBD1 (5 bases). The CDR3 covers 14 residues. Germline V gives CDR1 MNHEY, CDR2 SVGAGI. Trimming took 2 bases from V and 3 from J, leaving 10 bases between them. The CDR3: CASSYGQGDYGYTF. The CDR3, as DNA: TGTGCCAGCAGTTACGGGCAGGGTGACTATGGCTACACCTTC.

The chain recombines TRBV6-1 with TRBJ2-3, with D possibly called TRBD1 or TRBD2 (5 bases each). V dropped 5 bases and J dropped 0 bases, with 12 bases sitting between them. The CDR3 runs to 15 residues. Per the germline V gene, CDR1 is MNHNS and CDR2 is SASEGT. The CDR3 here is CASSPLGASTDTQYF. CDR3 in DNA: TGTGCCAGCAGTCCCCTCGGGGCGAGCACAGATACGCAGTATTTT.

This clonotype was seen only a few times. The V and J genes are TRBV21-1 and TRBJ2-1; TRBD2, as called in the table, went unchecked against the DNA. TRBV21-1 is flagged as a pseudogene. The CDR3 has 15 residues. CDR3 sequence (DNA): TGTGCCAGCAGCAATTGTGGAGCGGGAGAGAATGAGCAGTTCTTC. It yields the protein CASSNCGAGENEQFF.

The CDR3: CSAPRGGTEAFF. For the CDR3, the DNA is TGCAGTGCCCCCAGGGGTGGCACTGAAGCTTTCTTT. This chain joins TRBV20-1 and TRBJ1-1; maybe TRBD1 (6 bases). Germline loops: CDR1 DFQATT, CDR2 SNEGSKA (reference sequence). There are 12 residues in the CDR3. The V end was cut by 6 bases, the J end by 4 bases, with 12 bases between.

This chain links TRBV19 with TRBJ2-2; D unclear. CDR3 size: 14 residues. CDR1 is LNHDA, CDR2 SQIVND, per germline (reference sequence). The V gene lost 6 bases and the J gene lost 2 bases, with 10 bases spanning the gap. CDR3 coding DNA: TGTGCCAGTAGGGCCTCACTTAACACCGGGGAGCTGTTTTTT. It translates to CASRASLNTGELFF.

The chain is built from TRBV20-1 and TRBJ2-5; D uncertain. The CDR3 consists of 12 residues. Germline lookup yields CDR1 DFQATT and CDR2 SNEGSKA (reference sequence). Trimming shortened V by 7 bases and J by 0 bases, and 9 bases separated the two germline ends. The chain's CDR3 is CSVRLYQETQYF. The CDR3, as DNA: TGCAGTGTTCGCCTCTACCAAGAGACCCAGTACTTC.

In its sample, this clonotype was seen once. The gene calls are TRBV7-2 and TRBJ2-2; the match to TRBD2 covers 7 bases. Germline V gene sequence: CDR1 SGHTA, CDR2 FQGNSA. The CDR3 runs to 15 residues. The J segment lost 1 base and the V segment lost 6 bases, leaving 5 bases of the junction unmatched. CDR3 amino acids: CASRHQRGNTGELFF. The CDR3, as DNA: TGTGCCAGCAGGCATCAGCGGGGGAACACCGGGGAGCTGTTTTTT.

The J gene is TRBJ2-2, the V gene TRBV6-2 or TRBV6-3, with 7 bases that match TRBD1. CDR3 size: 16 residues. The junction had 13 bases not matched to a gene; V was cut back by 5 bases and J by 7 bases. CDR1 is MNHEY and CDR2 is SVGEGT in the germline V gene. CDR3 coding DNA: TGTGCCAGCAGTATCCGGGACAGACGACCGGGCGGGGAGCTGTTTTTT. Amino acids: CASSIRDRRPGGELFF.